The clone carrying this TCR beta chain was picked up many times. This sample stems from a study of T cells in Graves' hyperthyroidism and ophthalmopathy. Regions amplified from RNA transcripts were the TCR beta CDR3 regions. RT-PCR in the first round (using the HTBI primer set) targeted the TCR CDR3. Each CDR3 protein is one row after TCRdb ran MiXCR on the multiplex PCR reads. Among roughly 400,000 distinct CDR3 sequences listed, more than 15% were seen once. Germline V gene lookup returns CDR1 SEHNR and CDR2 FQNEAQ (reference sequence). The length of the CDR3 is 15 residues. The junction had 5 bases not matched to a gene; V was cut back by 4 bases and J by 0 bases.

This rearrangement joins TRBV7-9 to TRBJ2-7, with 8 positions matching TRBD2. The sample taken for sequencing was blood. This sequence originates from a woman aged 18-29 years with Graves' hyperthyroidism that later progressed to Graves' ophthalmopathy. CDR3: CASSSRTSYSYEQYF. The CDR3 DNA sequence: TGTGCCAGCAGCTCCCGGACTAGCTACTCCTACGAGCAGTACTTC.